This note documents a single TCR beta chain sequence. CDR3 length: 14 amino acids. From germline, CDR1 is MNHEY and CDR2 SMNVEV (reference sequence). V was clipped by 5 bases and J by 0 bases, with 8 bases between them. The sample originates from a study of CD8 T cells in Susac syndrome. RNA totalling about 0.45 to 1 ug underwent reverse transcription with random hexamers. Amplification of TCR beta CDR3 across 54 Vbeta and 13 Jbeta was performed with immunoSEQ multiplex PCR. One entry per CDR3 protein, called by TCRdb with MiXCR from the immunoSEQ multiplex PCR reads. The data show about 47,000 distinct CDR3 sequences, roughly 92% seen once.

Sequenced: CD8+ T cells from PBMCs. The V and J genes are TRBV27 and TRBJ1-5, with D uncertain. The clonotype comes from a human donor in good health. The CDR3 region is CASSPQDSNQPQHF. The CDR3 region has the DNA TGTGCCAGCAGTCCCCAGGATAGCAATCAGCCCCAGCATTTT.